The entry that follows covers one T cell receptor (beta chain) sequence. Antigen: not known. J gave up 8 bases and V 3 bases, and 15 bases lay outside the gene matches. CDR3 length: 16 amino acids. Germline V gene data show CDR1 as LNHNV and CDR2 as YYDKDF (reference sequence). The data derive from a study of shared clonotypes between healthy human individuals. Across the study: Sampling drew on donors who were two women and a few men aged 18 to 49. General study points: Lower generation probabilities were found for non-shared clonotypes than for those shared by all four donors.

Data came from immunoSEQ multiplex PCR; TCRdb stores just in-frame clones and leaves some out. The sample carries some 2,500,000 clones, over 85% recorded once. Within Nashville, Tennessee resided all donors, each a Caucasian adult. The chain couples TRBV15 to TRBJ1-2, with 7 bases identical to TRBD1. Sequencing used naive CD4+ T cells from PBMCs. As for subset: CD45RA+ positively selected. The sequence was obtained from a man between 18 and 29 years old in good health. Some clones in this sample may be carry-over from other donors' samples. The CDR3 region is CATSSGGQTGFFGYTF. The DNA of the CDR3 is TGTGCCACCAGCAGTGGTGGGCAGACAGGGTTTTTCGGCTACACCTTC.